Given below is one TCR beta chain in context. This clone was counted only a few times. What antigen it recognizes has not been identified. No base qualities exist here, and no much larger clone lies one base off it. The collaborating institutions used their own protocols to collect whole blood in K2EDTA tubes. For TCRbeta analysis, collaborators shipped samples in one of three forms: frozen whole blood, isolated PBMCs, or DNA extracted from either of those sample types. This sample is part of a study of blood T cell repertoires in COVID-19 (dated by TCRdb to about 2020). A note on the overall study: Collaborator samples came from the United States, Italy and Spain and covered acute and convalescent phases of COVID-19. The dataset comprised deeply sampled blood TCRbeta repertoires from subjects exposed to, actively infected with, or recovered from COVID-19. Sample metadata almost always included a de-identified subject ID, COVID-19 status, age in years and sex. Samples were obtained from the ongoing ImmuneRACE study (first 160 participants) and from 1,200 or so subjects provided by 6 global collaborators. The material from the prospective study consisted of cDNA or gDNA derived from T cells, B-cell-depleted T cells, or PBMCs. The repertoires were made available in a free public database intended to serve as a resource for research on the immune response to SARS-CoV-2. Where HLA class I and class II types were available, the types were taken from metadata supplied by the sample provider, not from assay-based typing. Summary of the overall study and its limitations: The quantity of clinical and demographic metadata differed by source and by participant and was supplied without curation.

From the cysteine up to the phenylalanine, the CDR3 has a length of 14 residues. Only the CDR3 region is kept as DNA, spanning 42 bases read in frame from base 1. Trimming costs V 1 base and J 9 bases, and their ends lie 12 bases apart. The germline V gene sets CDR1 to LGHNA and CDR2 to YSLEER. TCRbeta CDR3 regions were amplified from genomic DNA by means of the immunoSEQ Assay, a bias-controlled multiplex PCR. As for the original processing: The number of nucleated cells in each sample was estimated by amplification of reference gene primers within the assay. To quantify the absolute abundance of each unique TCRbeta CDR3 rearrangement, sequence reads were collapsed and filtered. Productive Simpson clonality was computed per sample as the square root of Simpson's diversity index over productive rearrangements. TCRdb limited this immuneACCESS table to in-frame rearrangements with V and J called. A share of clones is missing; checked studies link under half to unresolved V genes, and the rest is unexplained. V and J calls and clone size are copied from that table; D and trimming were computed from the DNA. This sample holds 110,000 to 150,000 clones; approximately 80% were observed only once. Of the sample, around 6.8% is held by the ten largest clones.

The chain uses TRBV4-3 and TRBJ2-2, with a weak D call of TRBD1 (6 bases match). The sequence was collected from a human donor in a cohort sampled during active COVID-19. The sequencing sample was made of peripheral blood. The DNA reads TGCGCCAGCAGCCAAGCCGGCCAGGGGAGGGAGCTGTTTTTT. It translates as CASSQAGQGRELFF.